This TCR beta chain was observed in a study of cytomegalovirus exposure and HLA in healthy donors. Remarks on this clone: The target antigen is unknown.

Overall study results and limits: Other equally common chains were less clonally expanded than HLA-associated TCR beta chains, a later analysis showed. Earlier results showed most TCR beta V segments being productive about 87% or about 30% of the time. Roughly uniform sequencing depth across donors was assumed, possibly incorrectly.

Donors consisted of healthy bone marrow donors. The CDR3 spans 14 residues. The germline gives CDR1 SGHAT, CDR2 FQNNGV. Trimming shortened V by 6 bases and J by 1 base, and 12 bases separated the two germline ends. Primers: 60 Vbeta forward and 13 Jbeta reverse. Data came from immunoSEQ multiplex PCR; TCRdb stores just in-frame clones and leaves some out. The sample lists about 170,000 clones; approximately 84% were seen once. This TCR derives from a girl between 5 and 17 years old in good health and CMV-seropositive. Sequencing used PBMCs. The chain links TRBV11-2 to TRBJ1-2; possibly TRBD1 for D (6 bases). CDR3 protein: CASRPQGINYGYTF. CDR3 nucleotide sequence: TGTGCCAGCAGACCACAGGGTATTAACTATGGCTACACCTTC.